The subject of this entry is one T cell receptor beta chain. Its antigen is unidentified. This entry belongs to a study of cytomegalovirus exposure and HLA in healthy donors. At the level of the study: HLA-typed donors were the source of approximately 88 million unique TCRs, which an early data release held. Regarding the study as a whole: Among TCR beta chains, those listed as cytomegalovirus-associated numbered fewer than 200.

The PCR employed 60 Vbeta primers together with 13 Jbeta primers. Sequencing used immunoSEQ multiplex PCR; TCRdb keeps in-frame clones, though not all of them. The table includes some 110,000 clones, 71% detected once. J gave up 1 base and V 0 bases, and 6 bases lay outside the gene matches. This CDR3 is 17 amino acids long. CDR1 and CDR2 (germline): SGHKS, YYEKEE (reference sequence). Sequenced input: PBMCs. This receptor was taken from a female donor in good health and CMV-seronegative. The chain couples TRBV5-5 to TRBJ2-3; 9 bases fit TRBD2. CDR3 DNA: TGTGCCAGCAGCTTGGTAGGGACTAGCACTGGCACAGATACGCAGTATTTT. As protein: CASSLVGTSTGTDTQYF.